Included here is one T cell receptor beta chain sequence, with context. Multiplex touch-down PCR with TRB-A/B primers amplified rearranged V-D-J TRB sequences. MiXCR was run by TCRdb on the multiplex PCR reads, yielding one entry per CDR3 protein. The top ten clones hold roughly 10% of a sample with fewer than 2,000 distinct CDR3 sequences, under 25% of them seen once. With 0 bases removed from V and 4 bases from J, the gap between germline ends came to 8 bases. Germline CDR1 SGHRS, CDR2 YFSETQ. The CDR3 sequence is 15 residues long. The sample belongs to a study of T cell repertoires in aging, cancer and after chemotherapy. Study details: Donors were grouped into six age bands spanning 30 or younger through 70 or older.

Amplification of TCR beta used genomic DNA extracted from peripheral blood. The rearrangement uses TRBV5-1 and TRBJ2-6; D is undetermined. Material for sequencing was blood. The TCR originated in a human donor with a solid tumor. CDR3 in amino acids: CASSLDVLGANVLTF. The CDR3 bases are TGCGCCAGCAGCTTGGATGTTCTGGGGGCCAACGTCCTGACTTTC.